The clone carrying this T cell receptor (beta chain) was seen only a few times. Antigen unknown. The data were obtained in a study of cytomegalovirus exposure and HLA in healthy donors. Everyone who donated was a healthy bone marrow donor. PCR used 60 Vbeta primers and 13 Jbeta primers. Generated by immunoSEQ multiplex PCR, the TCRdb table keeps only in-frame clones and is missing some. This sample carries about 86,000 clones, around 70% of them seen once, and the ten largest clones take about 7.7%. Study-wide results and limits: A few chains tied to CMV proved CMV antigen-specific in vitro.

Sequencing was done on a sample of PBMCs. This clonotype was sampled from a man in his 60s in good health and CMV-seronegative.

The CDR3 region is CASSYSMAGKETQYF. Here the CDR3 DNA reads TGTGCCAGCAGTTACTCGATGGCGGGAAAAGAGACCCAGTACTTC. The gene calls are TRBV6-6 and TRBJ2-5; tentative D call: TRBD2 (6 bases). Trimming cost V 0 bases and J 3 bases, with 11 bases left between them. Germline V gives CDR1 MNHNY, CDR2 SVGAGI (reference sequence). There are 15 residues in the CDR3.